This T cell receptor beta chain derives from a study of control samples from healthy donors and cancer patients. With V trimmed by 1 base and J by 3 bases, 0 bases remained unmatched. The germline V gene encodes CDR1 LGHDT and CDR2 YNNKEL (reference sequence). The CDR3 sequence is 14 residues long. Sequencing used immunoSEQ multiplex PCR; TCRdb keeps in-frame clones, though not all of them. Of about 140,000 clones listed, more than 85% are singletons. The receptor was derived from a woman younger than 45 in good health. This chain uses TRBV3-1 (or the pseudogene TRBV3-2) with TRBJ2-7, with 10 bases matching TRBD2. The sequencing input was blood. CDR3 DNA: TGTGCCAGCAGCCAAGGACTAGCGGGCTACGAGCAGTACTTC. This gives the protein CASSQGLAGYEQYF.